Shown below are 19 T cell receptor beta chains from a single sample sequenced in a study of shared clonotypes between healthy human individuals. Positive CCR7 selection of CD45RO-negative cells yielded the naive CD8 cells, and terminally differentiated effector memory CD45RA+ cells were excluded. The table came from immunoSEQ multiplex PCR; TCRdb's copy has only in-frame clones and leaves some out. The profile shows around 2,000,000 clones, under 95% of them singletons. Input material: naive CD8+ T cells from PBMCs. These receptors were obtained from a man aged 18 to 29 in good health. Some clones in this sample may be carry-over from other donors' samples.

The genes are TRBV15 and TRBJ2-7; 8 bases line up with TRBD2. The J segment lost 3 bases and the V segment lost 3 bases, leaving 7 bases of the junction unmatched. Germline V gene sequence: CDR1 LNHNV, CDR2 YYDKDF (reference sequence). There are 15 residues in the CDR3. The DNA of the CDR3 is TGTGCCACCAGCAGGAGGACTAGCTCTAGCTACGAGCAGTACTTC. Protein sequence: CATSRRTSSSYEQYF.

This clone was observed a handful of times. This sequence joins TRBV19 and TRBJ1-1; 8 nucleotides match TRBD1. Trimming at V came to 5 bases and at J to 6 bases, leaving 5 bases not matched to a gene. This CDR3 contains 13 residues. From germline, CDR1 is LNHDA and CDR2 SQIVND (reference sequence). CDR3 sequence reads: CASSFRTGPEAFF. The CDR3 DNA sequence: TGTGCCAGTAGTTTTAGGACAGGGCCTGAAGCTTTCTTT.

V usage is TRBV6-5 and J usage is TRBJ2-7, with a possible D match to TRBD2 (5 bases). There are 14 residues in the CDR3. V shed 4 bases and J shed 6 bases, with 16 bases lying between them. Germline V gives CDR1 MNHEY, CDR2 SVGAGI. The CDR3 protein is CASSSPHGSPEQYF. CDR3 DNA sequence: TGTGCCAGCAGTTCACCCCATGGGAGCCCCGAGCAGTACTTC.

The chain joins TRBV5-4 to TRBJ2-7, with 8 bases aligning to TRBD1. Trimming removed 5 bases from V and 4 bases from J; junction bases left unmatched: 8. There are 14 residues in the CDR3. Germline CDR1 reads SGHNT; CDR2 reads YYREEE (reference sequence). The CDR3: CASSFGQGKYEQYF. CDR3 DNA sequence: TGTGCCAGCAGTTTCGGACAGGGTAAATACGAGCAGTACTTC.

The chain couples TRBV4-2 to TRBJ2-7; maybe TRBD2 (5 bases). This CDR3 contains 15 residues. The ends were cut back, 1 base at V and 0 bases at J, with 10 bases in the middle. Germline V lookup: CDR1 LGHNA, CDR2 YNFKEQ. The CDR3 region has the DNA TGTGCCAGCAGCCAAGGGACTCCTAGCTCCTACGAGCAGTACTTC. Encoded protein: CASSQGTPSSYEQYF.

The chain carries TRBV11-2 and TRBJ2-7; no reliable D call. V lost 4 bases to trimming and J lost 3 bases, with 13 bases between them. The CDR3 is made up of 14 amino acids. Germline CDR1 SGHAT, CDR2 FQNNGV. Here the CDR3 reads CASSSGSWVYEQYF. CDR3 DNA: TGTGCCAGCAGCTCCGGCTCCTGGGTCTACGAGCAGTACTTC.

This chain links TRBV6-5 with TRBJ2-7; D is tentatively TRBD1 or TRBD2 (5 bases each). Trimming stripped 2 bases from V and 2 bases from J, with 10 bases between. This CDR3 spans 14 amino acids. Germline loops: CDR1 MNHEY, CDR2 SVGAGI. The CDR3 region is CASSYGTVPYEQYF. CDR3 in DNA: TGTGCCAGCAGTTACGGGACGGTACCCTACGAGCAGTACTTC.

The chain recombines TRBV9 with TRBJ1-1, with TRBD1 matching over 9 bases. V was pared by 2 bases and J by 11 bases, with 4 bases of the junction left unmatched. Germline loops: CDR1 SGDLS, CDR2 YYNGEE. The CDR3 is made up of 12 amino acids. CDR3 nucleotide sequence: TGTGCCAGCAGCGTGGCGACAGGGGGGGCTTTCTTT. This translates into CASSVATGGAFF.

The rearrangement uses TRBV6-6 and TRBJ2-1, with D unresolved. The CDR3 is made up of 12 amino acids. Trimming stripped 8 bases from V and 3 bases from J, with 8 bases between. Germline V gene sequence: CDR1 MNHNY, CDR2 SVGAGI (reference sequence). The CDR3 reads CASGHSYNEQFF. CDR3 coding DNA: TGTGCCAGCGGGCACAGCTACAATGAGCAGTTCTTC.

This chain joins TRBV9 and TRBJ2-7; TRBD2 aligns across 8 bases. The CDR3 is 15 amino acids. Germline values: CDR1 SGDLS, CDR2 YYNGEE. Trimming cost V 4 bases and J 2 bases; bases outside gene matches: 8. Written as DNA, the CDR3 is TGTGCCAGCAGCTCCGGGCGAGCGGGAGCCTACGAGCAGTACTTC. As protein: CASSSGRAGAYEQYF. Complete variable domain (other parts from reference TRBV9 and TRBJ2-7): DSGVTQTPKHLITATGQRVTLRCSPRSGDLSVYWYQQSLDQGLQFLIQYYNGEERAKGNILERFSAQQFPDLHSELNLSSLELGDSALYFCASSSGRAGAYEQYFGPGTRLTVT.

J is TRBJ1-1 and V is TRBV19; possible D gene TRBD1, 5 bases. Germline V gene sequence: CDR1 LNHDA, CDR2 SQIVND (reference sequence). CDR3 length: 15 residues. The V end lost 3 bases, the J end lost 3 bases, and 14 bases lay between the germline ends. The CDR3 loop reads CASSIRPGLDTEAFF. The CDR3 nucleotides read TGTGCCAGTAGTATCCGTCCGGGGCTTGACACTGAAGCTTTCTTT.

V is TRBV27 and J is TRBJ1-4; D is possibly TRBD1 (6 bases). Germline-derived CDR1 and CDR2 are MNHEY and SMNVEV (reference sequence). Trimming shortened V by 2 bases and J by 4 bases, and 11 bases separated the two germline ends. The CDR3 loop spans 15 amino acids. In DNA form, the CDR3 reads TGTGCCAGCAGTTTAGCTCAGGGGTTTAATGAAAAACTGTTTTTT. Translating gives CASSLAQGFNEKLFF.

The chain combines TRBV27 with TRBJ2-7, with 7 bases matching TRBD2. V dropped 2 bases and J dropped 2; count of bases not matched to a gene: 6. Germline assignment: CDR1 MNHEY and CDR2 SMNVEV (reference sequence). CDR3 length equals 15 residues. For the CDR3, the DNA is TGTGCCAGCAGTTTAACACATGGGAGGGCCTACGAGCAGTACTTC. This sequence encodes CASSLTHGRAYEQYF.

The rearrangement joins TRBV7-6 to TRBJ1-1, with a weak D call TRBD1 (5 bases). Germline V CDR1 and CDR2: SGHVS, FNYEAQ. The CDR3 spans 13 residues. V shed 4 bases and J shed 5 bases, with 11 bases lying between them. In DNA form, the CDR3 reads TGTGCCAGCAGCTCAGGGTTTTGGACTGAAGCTTTCTTT. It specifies CASSSGFWTEAFF.

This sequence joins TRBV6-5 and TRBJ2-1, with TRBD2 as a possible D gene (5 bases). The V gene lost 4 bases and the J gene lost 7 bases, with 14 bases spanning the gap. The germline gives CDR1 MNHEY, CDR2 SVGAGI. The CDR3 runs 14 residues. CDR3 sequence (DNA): TGTGCCAGCAGTTTTGGCGGAGGCGGAAATGAGCAGTTCTTC. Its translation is CASSFGGGGNEQFF.

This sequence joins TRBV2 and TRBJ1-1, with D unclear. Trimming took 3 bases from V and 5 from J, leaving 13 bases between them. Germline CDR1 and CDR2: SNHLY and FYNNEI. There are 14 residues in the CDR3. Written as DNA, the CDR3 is TGTGCCAGCAGTGATGGGCCTTTGGGAACTGAAGCTTTCTTT. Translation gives CASSDGPLGTEAFF.

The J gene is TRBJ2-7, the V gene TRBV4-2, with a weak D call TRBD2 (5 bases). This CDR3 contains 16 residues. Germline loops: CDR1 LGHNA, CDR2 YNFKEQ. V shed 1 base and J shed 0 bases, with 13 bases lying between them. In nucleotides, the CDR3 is TGTGCCAGCAGCCAAGTGCGGTCTGGGAGCTCCTACGAGCAGTACTTC. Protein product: CASSQVRSGSSYEQYF.

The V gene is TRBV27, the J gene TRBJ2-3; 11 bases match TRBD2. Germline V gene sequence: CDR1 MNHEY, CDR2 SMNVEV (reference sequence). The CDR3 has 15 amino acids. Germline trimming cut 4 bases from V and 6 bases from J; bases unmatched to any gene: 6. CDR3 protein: CASSYTSGSADTQYF. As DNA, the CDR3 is TGTGCCAGCAGTTATACTAGCGGGAGCGCGGATACGCAGTATTTT.

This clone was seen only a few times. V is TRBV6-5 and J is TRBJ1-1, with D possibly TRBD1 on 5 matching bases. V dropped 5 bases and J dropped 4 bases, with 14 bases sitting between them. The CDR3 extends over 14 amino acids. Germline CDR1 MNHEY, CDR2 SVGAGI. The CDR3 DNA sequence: TGTGCCAGCAGTCCTCCGGACATGAGCACTGAAGCTTTCTTT. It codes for CASSPPDMSTEAFF.